This T cell receptor (beta chain) emerged from a study of a mutant IDH1 vaccine in newly diagnosed glioma. Study summary: Patients began vaccination 4-6 weeks after radiotherapy alone, or with temozolomide cycles. Males made up 62.5% and females roughly 40% of treated patients, whose mean age was 40.4 years. Radiotherapy, temozolomide, or both had been given previously, and both were given to most.

A word on this clone: Its target is not known.

Time point reported: week 23, last vaccination. The content of each vaccine dose was 300 ug of mutant IDH1 20-mer peptide, and topical imiquimod accompanied it. Germline loops: CDR1 LNHDA, CDR2 SQIVND (reference sequence). The CDR3 spans 15 residues. V lost 7 bases to trimming and J lost 0 bases, with 16 bases between them. Assay used: immunoSEQ multiplex PCR; TCRdb lists only in-frame clones, some missing. Of some 40,000 clones in the sample, about four fifths were seen once. The rearrangement links TRBV19 to TRBJ2-7; D perhaps matches TRBD2 (5 bases). Here the sequenced sample was PBMCs, taken from a glioma patient whose treatment included an IDH1 peptide vaccine. The TCR sequence derives from a man aged 40-49 years with glioma. For the CDR3, the DNA is TGTGCCAGTAATTTCAAAGCGGAGAGCTCCTACGAGCAGTACTTC. Protein sequence: CASNFKAESSYEQYF.